This T cell receptor beta chain comes out of a study of T cells in Graves' hyperthyroidism and ophthalmopathy. Across the study: At the time of initial diagnosis and before any treatment, peripheral blood was collected.

The table lists this clonotype with many counts. It was RNA transcripts that yielded the amplified TCR beta CDR3 regions. The TCR CDR3 first-round RT-PCR relied on the HTBI primer set. TCRdb itself ran the multiplex PCR reads through MiXCR, one entry per CDR3 protein. The sample lists hundreds of thousands of distinct CDR3 sequences, about 16% occurring once. Germline V CDR1 and CDR2: MDHEN, SYDVKM. The V end lost 6 bases, the J end lost 2 bases, and 11 bases lay between the germline ends. The CDR3 is made up of 15 amino acids. The study excluded patients with uncontrolled infection, other autoimmune disease, pregnancy or lactation. The source of the PBMCs was about 10 ml of fresh peripheral blood.

This chain connects TRBV28 to TRBJ2-6, with no clear D. Sequencing input: blood. The TCR was taken from a woman aged 25 to 45 with Graves' hyperthyroidism. For the CDR3, the DNA is TGTGCCAGCAGGGGCGACATAGCTGGGGCCAACGTCCTGACTTTC. Protein: CASRGDIAGANVLTF.